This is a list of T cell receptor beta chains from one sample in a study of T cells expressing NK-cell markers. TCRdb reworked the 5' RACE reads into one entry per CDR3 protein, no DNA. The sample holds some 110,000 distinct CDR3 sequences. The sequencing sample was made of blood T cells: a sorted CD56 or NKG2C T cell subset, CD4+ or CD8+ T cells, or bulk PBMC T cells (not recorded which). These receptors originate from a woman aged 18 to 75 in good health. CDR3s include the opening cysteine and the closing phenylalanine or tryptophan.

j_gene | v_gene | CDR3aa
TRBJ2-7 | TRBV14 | CASGPLYEQYF
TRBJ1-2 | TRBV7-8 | CTSSLATYGYTF
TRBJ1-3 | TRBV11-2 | CASSLNWDSSGNTIYF
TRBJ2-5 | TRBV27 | CASSSITGDRGWETQYF
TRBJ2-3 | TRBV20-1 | CSGQSLSVLLPDTQYF
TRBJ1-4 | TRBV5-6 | CASSLDGDEKLFF
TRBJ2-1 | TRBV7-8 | CASSLVGSGLNNEQFF
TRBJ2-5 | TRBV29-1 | CSVVGVGFQETQYF
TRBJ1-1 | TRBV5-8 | CASSSTPGKGF
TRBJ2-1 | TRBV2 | CANSGTLSNEQFF
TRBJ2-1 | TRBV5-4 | CASSLSAGWGEQFF
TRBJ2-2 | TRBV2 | CASTDGRVVPGELFF
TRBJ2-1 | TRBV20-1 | CSAWSGSYNEQFF
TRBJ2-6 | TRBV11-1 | CASSPTGVAGKDSGANVLTF
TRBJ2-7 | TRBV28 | CASSFWAEQYF
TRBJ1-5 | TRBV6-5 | CASSYGTGSNQPQHF
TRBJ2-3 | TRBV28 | CASSFRSRVRDTQYF
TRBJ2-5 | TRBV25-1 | CASSDPGWGETQYF
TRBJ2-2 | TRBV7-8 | CASSFLAGTNTGELFF
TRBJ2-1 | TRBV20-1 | CSASTGNEQFF
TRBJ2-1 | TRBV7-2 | CASSLVASSNEQFF
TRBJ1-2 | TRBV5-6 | CASSHPRTGENLGGYTF
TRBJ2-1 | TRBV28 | CASSPGLAANEQFF
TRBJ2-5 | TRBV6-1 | CASRGQGAETQYF
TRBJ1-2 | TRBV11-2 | CASSSWGQGATINYGYTF
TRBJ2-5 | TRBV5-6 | CASSWTGDGETQYF
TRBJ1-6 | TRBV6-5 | CASSYSAEPRPGSPLHF
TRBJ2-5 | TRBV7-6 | CASSLTTGGMTSGPQETQYF
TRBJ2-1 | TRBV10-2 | CASNLLAGLNNEQFF
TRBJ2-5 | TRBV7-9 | CASSLISAGETQYF
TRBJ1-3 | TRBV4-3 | CASSQGTGAGNTIYF
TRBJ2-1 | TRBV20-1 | CSAPPDRGFYNEQFF
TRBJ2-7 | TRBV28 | CASSLGISLSSYEQYF
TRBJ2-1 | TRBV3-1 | CASSQAGREVIDEQFF
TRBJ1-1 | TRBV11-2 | CAGTPPAYTEAFF
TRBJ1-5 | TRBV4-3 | CASSQDTNQPQHF
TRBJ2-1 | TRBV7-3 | CASSQLAGGQYNEQFF
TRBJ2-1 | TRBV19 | CASSIDSRRQFSYNEQFF
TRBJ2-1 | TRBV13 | CASSFLAATNEQFF
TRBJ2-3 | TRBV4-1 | CASSQPGQGGPTDTQYF
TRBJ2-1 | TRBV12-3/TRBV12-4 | CASSLFGWEQFF
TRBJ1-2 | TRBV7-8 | CASSSRDRDIGGYTF
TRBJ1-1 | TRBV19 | CASSTRDRVAEAFF
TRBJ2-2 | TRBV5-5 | CASSLGIPNTGELFF
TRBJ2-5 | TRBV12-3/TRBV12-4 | CASSLFETQYF
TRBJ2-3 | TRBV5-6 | CASSLRGDTQYF
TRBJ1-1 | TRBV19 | CASSIDSGVSEAFF
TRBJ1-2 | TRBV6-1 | CASSDGGLWGYTF
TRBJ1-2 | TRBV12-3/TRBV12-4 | CASSLGTGNGYTF
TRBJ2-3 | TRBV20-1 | CSARDRPGGRTDTQYF
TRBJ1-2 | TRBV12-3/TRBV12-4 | CASSPPGQGYGYTF
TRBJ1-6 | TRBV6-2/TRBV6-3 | CATRAGRTNSPLHF